A selection of T cell receptor beta chains follows, all from one sample in a study of post-analysis software for immune sequencing data. Using its own MiXCR run on the PCR reads, TCRdb lists one record per CDR3 protein. This sample has 650,000 to 900,000 distinct CDR3 sequences; 46% occur once, and the top ten carry 4% to 5%. The sequenced sample was blood. The receptors shown here come from a girl aged 5 to 17 with multiple sclerosis. Both conserved end residues are part of each CDR3. A D gene is named only where the DNA matches it firmly. Only some rows state a clone size, as once, few, many or a class for expanded clones.

v_gene,abundance,j_gene,d_gene,CDR3aa,CDR3nt
TRBV13,few,TRBJ2-7,NA,CASSFTGPLEQYF,TGTGCCAGCAGCTTCACGGGACCACTCGAGCAGTACTTC
TRBV20-1,few,TRBJ2-1,TRBD2,CSARQPTSGRIHEQFF,TGCAGTGCTAGACAACCTACTAGCGGGAGAATCCATGAGCAGTTCTTC
TRBV7-9,NA,TRBJ2-1,NA,CASSLAAGRSYNEQFF,TGTGCCAGCAGCTTAGCCGCGGGAAGGTCCTACAATGAGCAGTTCTTC
TRBV27,NA,TRBJ1-4,NA,CASSSRGTTNEKLFF,TGTGCCAGCAGTTCGAGAGGGACCACTAATGAAAAACTGTTTTTT
TRBV29-1,few,TRBJ2-1,TRBD2,CSVARLAENEQFF,TGCAGCGTTGCTAGACTAGCGGAAAATGAGCAGTTCTTC
TRBV12-3/TRBV12-4,NA,TRBJ2-3,TRBD2,CASSLSSGLATDTQYF,TGTGCCAGCAGTTTGTCTTCGGGACTAGCGACAGATACGCAGTATTTT
TRBV5-1,NA,TRBJ2-5,NA,CASSPHTPAQETQYF,TGCGCCAGCAGCCCCCATACTCCTGCACAGGAGACCCAGTACTTC
TRBV12-3/TRBV12-4,NA,TRBJ2-7,NA,CASSFKQGPEQYF,TGTGCCAGCAGTTTTAAACAGGGCCCCGAGCAGTACTTC
TRBV6-6,few,TRBJ2-1,NA,CASSYSSWSYNEQFF,TGTGCCAGCAGTTACAGTTCTTGGTCCTACAATGAGCAGTTCTTC
TRBV7-9,few,TRBJ2-4,TRBD2,CASSSWEGRNIQYF,TGTGCCAGCAGCTCCTGGGAGGGCCGGAACATTCAGTACTTC
TRBV12-3/TRBV12-4,NA,TRBJ2-3,TRBD2,CASVGGLAQRGADTQYF,TGTGCCAGCGTTGGGGGACTAGCCCAAAGGGGCGCAGATACGCAGTATTTT
TRBV20-1,few,TRBJ2-1,NA,CSASFPLGARDSEQFF,TGCAGTGCTTCGTTCCCATTAGGGGCAAGAGACAGTGAGCAGTTCTTC
TRBV7-2,many,TRBJ2-4,NA,CASSGPGPRAKNIQYF,TGTGCCAGCAGCGGCCCGGGCCCCCGGGCCAAAAACATTCAGTACTTC
TRBV7-8,NA,TRBJ2-3,TRBD2,CASSLTSGRVHTDTQYF,TGTGCCAGCAGTCTGACTAGCGGGAGGGTCCACACAGATACGCAGTATTTT
TRBV29-1,NA,TRBJ2-1,NA,CSVEASERTSGLQFF,TGCAGCGTTGAGGCCAGCGAAAGGACCTCCGGGTTGCAGTTCTTC
TRBV5-1,NA,TRBJ2-7,NA,CASSPPSGYLYEQYF,TGCGCCAGCAGCCCGCCATCAGGCTATCTCTACGAGCAGTACTTC